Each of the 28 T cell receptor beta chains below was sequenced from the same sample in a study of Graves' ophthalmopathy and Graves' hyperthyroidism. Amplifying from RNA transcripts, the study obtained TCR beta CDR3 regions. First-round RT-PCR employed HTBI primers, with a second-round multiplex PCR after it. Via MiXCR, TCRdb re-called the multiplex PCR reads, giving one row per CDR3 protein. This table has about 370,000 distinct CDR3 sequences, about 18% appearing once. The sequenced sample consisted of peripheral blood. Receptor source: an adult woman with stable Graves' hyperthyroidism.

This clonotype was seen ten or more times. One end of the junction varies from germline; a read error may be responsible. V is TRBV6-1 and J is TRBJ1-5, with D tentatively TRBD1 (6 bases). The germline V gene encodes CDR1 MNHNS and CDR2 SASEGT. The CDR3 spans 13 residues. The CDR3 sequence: CASSRTDNHPQHF. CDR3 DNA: TGTGCCAGCAGTCGGACAGACAATCACCCCCAGCATTTT.

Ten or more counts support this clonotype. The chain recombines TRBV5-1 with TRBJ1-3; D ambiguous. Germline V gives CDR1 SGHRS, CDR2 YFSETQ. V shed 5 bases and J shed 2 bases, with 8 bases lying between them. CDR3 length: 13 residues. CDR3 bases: TGCGCCAGCAGAAGGGATACTGGAAACACCATATATTTT. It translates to CASRRDTGNTIYF.

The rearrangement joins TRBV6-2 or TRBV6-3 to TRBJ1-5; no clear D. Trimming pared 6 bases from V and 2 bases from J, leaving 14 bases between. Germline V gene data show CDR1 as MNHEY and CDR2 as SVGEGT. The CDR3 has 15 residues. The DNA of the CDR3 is TGTGCCAGCAGGGGCGGAGGGAAGGGCAATCAGCCCCAGCATTTT. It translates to CASRGGGKGNQPQHF.

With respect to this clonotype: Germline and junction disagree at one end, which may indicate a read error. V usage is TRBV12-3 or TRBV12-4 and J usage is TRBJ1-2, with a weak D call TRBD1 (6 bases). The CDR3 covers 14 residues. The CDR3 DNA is TGTGCCAGCAGTTACCCCCACAGGGCGTATGGCAACACCTTC. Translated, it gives CASSYPHRAYGNTF.

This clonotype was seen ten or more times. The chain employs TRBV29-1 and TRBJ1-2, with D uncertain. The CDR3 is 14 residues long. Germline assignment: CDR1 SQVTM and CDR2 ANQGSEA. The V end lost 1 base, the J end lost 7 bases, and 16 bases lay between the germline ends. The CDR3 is CSVEGGRRGGGYTF. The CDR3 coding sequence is TGCAGCGTTGAAGGTGGGAGACGGGGTGGTGGCTACACCTTC.

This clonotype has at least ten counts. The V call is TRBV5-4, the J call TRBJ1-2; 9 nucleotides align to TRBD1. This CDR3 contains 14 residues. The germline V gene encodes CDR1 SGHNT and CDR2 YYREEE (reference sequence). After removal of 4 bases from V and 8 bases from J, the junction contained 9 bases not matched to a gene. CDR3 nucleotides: TGTGCCAGCAGCCTCGTCGGACAGGGGAGAGGCTACACCTTC. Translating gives CASSLVGQGRGYTF.

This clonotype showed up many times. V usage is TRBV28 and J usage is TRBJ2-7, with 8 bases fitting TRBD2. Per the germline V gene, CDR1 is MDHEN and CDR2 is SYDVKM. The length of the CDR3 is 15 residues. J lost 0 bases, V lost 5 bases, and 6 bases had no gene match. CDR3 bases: TGTGCCAGCAGTGCCCCCGGGAGGGGCTCCTACGAGCAGTACTTC. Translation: CASSAPGRGSYEQYF.

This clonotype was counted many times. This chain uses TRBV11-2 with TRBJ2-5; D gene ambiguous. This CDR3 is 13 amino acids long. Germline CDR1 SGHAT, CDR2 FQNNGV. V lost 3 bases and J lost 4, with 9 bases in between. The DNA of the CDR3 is TGTGCCAGCAGCTTTGACGTTCGAGAGACCCAGTACTTC. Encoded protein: CASSFDVRETQYF.

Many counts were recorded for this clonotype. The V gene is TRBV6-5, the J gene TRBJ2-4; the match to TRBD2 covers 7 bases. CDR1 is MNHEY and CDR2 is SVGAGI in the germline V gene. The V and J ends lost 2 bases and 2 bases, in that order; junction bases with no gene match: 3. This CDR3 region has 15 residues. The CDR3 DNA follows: TGTGCCAGCAGTTACCGCGGGAGCCCCAAAAACATTCAGTACTTC. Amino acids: CASSYRGSPKNIQYF.

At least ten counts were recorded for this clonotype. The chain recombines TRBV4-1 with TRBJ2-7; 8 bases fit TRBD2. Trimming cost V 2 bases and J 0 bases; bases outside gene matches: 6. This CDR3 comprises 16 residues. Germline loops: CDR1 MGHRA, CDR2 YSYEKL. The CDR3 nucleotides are TGCGCCAGCAGCCAATACTTAGCGGGGAACTCCTACGAGCAGTACTTC. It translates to CASSQYLAGNSYEQYF.

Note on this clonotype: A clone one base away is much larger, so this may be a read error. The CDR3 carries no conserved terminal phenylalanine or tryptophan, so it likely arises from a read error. Here the CDR3 reads CSSSRTEMNTEAFS. Written as DNA, the CDR3 is TGTTCCAGCAGCCGGACAGAGATGAACACTGAAGCTTTCTCT. This rearrangement joins TRBV2 to TRBJ1-1; possible D gene TRBD1, 6 bases. The CDR3 length is 14 residues. Germline V lookup: CDR1 SNHLY, CDR2 FYNNEI.

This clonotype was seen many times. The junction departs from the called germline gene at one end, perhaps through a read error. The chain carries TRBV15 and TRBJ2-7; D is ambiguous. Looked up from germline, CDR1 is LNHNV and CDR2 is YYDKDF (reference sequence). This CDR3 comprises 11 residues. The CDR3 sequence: CATSGDTEQYF. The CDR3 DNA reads TGTGCCACCAGCGGAGACACCGAGCAGTACTTC.

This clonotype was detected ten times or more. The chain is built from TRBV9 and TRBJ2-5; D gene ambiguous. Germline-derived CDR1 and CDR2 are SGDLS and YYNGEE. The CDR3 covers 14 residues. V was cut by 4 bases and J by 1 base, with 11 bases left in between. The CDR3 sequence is CASSPRRFQETQYF. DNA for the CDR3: TGTGCCAGCAGCCCTCGACGGTTCCAAGAGACCCAGTACTTC.

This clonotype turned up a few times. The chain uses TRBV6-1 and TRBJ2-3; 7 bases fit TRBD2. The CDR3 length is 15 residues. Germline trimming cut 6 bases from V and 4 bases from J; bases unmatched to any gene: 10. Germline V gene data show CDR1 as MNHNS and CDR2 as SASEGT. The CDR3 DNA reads TGTGCCAGCAGGGACCTTTGGGCGGGAGCAGATACGCAGTATTTT. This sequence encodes CASRDLWAGADTQYF.

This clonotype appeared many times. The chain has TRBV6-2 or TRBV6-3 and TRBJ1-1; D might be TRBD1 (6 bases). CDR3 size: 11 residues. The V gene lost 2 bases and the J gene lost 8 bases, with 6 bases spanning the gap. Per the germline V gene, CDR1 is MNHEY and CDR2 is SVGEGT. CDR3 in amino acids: CASSYGTEAFF. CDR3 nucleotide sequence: TGTGCCAGCAGTTACGGGACAGAAGCTTTCTTT.

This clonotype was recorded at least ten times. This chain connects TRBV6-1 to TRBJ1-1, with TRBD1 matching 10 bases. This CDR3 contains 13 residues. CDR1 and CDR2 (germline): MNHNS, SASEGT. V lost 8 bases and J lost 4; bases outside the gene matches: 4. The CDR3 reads CASRDRGGTEAFF. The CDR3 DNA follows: TGTGCCAGCCGGGACAGGGGAGGCACTGAAGCTTTCTTT.

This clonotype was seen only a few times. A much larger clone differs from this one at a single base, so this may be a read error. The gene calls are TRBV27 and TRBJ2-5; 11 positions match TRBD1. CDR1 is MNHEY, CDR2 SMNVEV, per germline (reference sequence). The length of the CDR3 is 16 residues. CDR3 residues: CASSRTGGAWQETKYF. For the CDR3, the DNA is TGTGCCAGCAGCCGGACAGGGGGCGCGTGGCAAGAGACCAAGTACTTC.

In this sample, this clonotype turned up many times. The CDR3 DNA follows: TGTGCCACCAGCAGAGACAGGGGTTCGGAAATGTACGAGCAGTACTTC. It translates to CATSRDRGSEMYEQYF. This chain joins TRBV15 and TRBJ2-7; the D gene is possibly TRBD1 (6 bases). Germline V gives CDR1 LNHNV, CDR2 YYDKDF (reference sequence). The CDR3 covers 16 residues. The ends were cut back, 0 bases at V and 4 bases at J, with 16 bases in the middle.

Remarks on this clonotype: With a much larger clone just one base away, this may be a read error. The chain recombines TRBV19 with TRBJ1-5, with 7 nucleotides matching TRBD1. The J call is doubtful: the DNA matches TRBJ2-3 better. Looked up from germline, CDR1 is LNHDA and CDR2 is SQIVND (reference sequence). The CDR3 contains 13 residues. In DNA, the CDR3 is TGTGCCAGTAGCCGACAGGGATTTCAGCCCCAGTATTTT. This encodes CASSRQGFQPQYF.

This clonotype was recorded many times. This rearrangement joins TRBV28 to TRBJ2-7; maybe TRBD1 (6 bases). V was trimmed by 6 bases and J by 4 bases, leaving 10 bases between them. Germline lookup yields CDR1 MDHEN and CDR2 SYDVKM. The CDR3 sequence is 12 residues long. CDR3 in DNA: TGTGCCAGCAGATCCGGACAGTACGAGCAGTACTTC. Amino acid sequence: CASRSGQYEQYF. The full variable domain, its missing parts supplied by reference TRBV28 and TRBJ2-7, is DVKVTQSSRYLVKRTGEKVFLECVQDMDHENMFWYRQDPGLGLRLIYFSYDVKMKEKGDIPEGYSVSREKKERFSLILESASTNQTSMYLCASRSGQYEQYFGPGTRLTVT.

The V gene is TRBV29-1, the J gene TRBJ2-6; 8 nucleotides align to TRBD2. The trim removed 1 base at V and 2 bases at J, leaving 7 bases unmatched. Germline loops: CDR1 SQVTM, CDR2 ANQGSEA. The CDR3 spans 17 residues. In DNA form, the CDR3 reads TGCAGCGTTGAAGCGGGGGGGGACACAACTGGGGCCAACGTCCTGACTTTC. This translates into CSVEAGGDTTGANVLTF. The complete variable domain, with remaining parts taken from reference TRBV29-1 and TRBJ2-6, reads SAVISQKPSRDICQRGTSLTIQCQVDSQVTMMFWYRQQPGQSLTLIATANQGSEATYESGFVIDKFPISRPNLTFSTLTVSNMSPEDSSIYLCSVEAGGDTTGANVLTFGAGSRLTVL.

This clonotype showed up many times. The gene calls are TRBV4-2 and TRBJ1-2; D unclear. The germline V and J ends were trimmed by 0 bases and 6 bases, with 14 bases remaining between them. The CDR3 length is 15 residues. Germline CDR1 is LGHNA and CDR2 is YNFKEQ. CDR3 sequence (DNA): TGTGCCAGCAGCCAAGAGAAACACGGTCGGGATGGCTACACCTTC. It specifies CASSQEKHGRDGYTF.

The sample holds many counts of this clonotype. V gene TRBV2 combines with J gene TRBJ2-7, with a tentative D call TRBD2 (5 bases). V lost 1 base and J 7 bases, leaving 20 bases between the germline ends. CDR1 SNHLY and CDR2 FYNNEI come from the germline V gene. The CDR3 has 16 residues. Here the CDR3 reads CASSEELAGRLREQYF. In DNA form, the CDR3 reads TGTGCCAGCAGTGAAGAACTGGCGGGCCGCCTACGAGAGCAGTACTTC.

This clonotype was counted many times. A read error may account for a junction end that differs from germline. CDR3 in DNA: TGCAGCGCTAGTTCGGTAATGGTGACCCAGTACTTC. Protein product: CSASSVMVTQYF. The J gene is TRBJ2-5, the V gene TRBV20-1, with D unresolved. This CDR3 comprises 12 residues. Germline CDR1 reads DFQATT; CDR2 reads SNEGSKA (reference sequence).

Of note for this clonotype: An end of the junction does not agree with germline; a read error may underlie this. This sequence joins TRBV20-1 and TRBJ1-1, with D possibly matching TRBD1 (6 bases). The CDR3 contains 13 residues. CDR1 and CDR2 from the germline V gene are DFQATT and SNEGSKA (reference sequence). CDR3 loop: CCATRGGNTEAFF. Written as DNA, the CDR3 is TGCTGTGCGACCAGGGGAGGGAACACTGAAGCTTTCTTT.

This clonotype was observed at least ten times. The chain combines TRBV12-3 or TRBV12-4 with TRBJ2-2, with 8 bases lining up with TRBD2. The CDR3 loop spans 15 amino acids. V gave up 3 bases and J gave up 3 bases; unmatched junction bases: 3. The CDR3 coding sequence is TGTGCCAGCAGTTTTAGTAGCGGGGACACCGGGGAGCTGTTTTTT. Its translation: CASSFSSGDTGELFF.

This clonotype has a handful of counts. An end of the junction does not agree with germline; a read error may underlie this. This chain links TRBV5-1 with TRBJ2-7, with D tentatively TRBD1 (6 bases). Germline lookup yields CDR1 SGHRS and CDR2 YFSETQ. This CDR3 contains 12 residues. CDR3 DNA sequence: TGCGCCAGCACCGGACAGCCCTACGAGCAGTGCTTC. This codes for CASTGQPYEQCF.

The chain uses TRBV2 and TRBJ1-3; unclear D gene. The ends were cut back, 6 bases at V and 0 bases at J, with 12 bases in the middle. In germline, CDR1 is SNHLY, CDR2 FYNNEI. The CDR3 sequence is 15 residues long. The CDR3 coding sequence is TGTGCCAGCAGGAACGGAAGAAGCTCTGGAAACACCATATATTTT. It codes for CASRNGRSSGNTIYF. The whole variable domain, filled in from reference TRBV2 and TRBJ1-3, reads EPEVTQTPSHQVTQMGQEVILRCVPISNHLYFYWYRQILGQKVEFLVSFYNNEISEKSEIFDDQFSVERPDGSNFTLKIRSTKLEDSAMYFCASRNGRSSGNTIYFGEGSWLTVV.